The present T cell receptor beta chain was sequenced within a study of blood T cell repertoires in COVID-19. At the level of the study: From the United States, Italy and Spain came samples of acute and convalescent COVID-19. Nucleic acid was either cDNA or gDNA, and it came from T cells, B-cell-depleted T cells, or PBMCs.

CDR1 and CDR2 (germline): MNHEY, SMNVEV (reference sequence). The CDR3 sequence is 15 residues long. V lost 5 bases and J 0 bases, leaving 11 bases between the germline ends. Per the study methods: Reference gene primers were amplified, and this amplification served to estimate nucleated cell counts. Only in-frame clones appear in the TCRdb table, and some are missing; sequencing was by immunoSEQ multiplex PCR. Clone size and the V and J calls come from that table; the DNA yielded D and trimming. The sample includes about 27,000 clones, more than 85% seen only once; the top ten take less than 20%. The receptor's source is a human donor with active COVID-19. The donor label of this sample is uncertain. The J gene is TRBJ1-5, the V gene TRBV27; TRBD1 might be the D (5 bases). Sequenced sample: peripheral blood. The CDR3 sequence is CASSAQGLSNQPQHF. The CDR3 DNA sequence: TGTGCCAGCAGTGCTCAGGGACTTAGCAATCAGCCCCAGCATTTT.